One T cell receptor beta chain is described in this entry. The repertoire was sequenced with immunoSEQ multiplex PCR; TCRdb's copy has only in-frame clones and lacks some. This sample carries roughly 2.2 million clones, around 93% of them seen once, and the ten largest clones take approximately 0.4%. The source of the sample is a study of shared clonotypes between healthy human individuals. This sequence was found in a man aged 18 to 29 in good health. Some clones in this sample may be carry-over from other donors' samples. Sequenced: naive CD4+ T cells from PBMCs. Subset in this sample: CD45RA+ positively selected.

The CDR3 region has the DNA TGCGCCAGCAGCTTGTCGACAGGGGGCTCTGGAAACACCATATATTTT. Amino acids: CASSLSTGGSGNTIYF. The gene calls are TRBV5-1 and TRBJ1-3; TRBD1 matches 9 bases. V gave up 1 base and J gave up 0 bases; unmatched junction bases: 2. The CDR3 runs 16 residues. Germline V gene data show CDR1 as SGHRS and CDR2 as YFSETQ.